This T cell receptor (beta chain) derives from a study of cytotoxic CD8 clonotypes in ibrutinib-treated CLL (dated by TCRdb to the early 2020s). General notes on the study: In this cohort, 15 or so patients were treatment-naive and roughly 10 were relapsed/refractory, while under 18 had unmutated IGHV. Partial responses were observed in 24 patients and complete responses in 2; after a median follow-up of around 68 months, remission was maintained in 14 patients and progression was observed in some twelve. Samples at response were collected after a median of about 12 months of treatment, with a range of roughly 6 to 40 months. An average of 255,043 productive templates and roughly 94,000 productive rearrangements was obtained per sample. Of the 85 to 95 participants in the trial, about two dozen had longitudinal samples available. Cryopreserved peripheral blood mononuclear cells were collected at three points: before therapy, at response, and at either sustained remission or disease progression. Every remission and progressive disease sample was obtained while ibrutinib was still being received by the patients.

What the authors observed across the whole study: Baseline clonality exceeded that of age-matched healthy donors and correlated strongly with circulating CD8+ T-cell counts. Lymph node repertoires were not examined, and the timing of sampling was not matched between patients in sustained remission and those whose disease progressed. Clonality rose at ibrutinib response, remained stable during sustained remission, and dropped back toward baseline at progression. Public clonotypes were rare and either contracted or stayed stable during treatment, and the rise in clonality at ibrutinib response reflected the expansion of private clonotypes.

This clone was counted a few times. No cognate antigen has been identified for it. Base qualities are not at hand, and no much larger clone is one base apart. The goal of deep resolution MiSeq sequencing was a depth between 1 in 1 million and 1 in 200,000 T cells, and coverage averaged 10x per clonotype. TCR beta libraries were generated with the immunoSEQ hsTCRB Kit. The source study handled its data this way. ImmunoSEQ Data Assistant and ImmunoSEQ Analyzer were used for data analysis, and V, D and J genes were assigned according to IMGT definitions. Clonality, with values ranging from 0 to 1, was calculated as one minus the normalized Shannon entropy of productive rearrangement frequencies. Only overrepresented clonotypes making up at least 0.05% of the repertoire of each patient were included in the public clonotype analysis. Some 13 age-matched healthy donor repertoires from immuneACCESS served as clonality controls. In its TCRdb copy, this immuneACCESS table keeps in-frame sequences only and misses some clones. Where compared with another copy, unresolved V genes explain less than half of these, and the others have no known cause. V, J and clone size reflect that table, while D and trimming were determined from the DNA. In all, the sample holds tens of thousands of clones, and approximately 71% of those were seen once. In total, the top ten clones hold about 39% of the sample.

V is trimmed back by 10 bases and J by 4 bases, and the junction contains 7 bases that no gene match accounts for. For CDR1 and CDR2, the germline V gene lists ENHRY and SYGVKD. From the cysteine through the phenylalanine, the CDR3 covers 14 amino acids. Here the CDR3 DNA is all that survives: 42 bases in frame from base 1. The time point label of this sample denotes: 12 months on ibrutinib. For TCR beta library preparation, approximately 2 micrograms of genomic DNA were extracted from the cryopreserved PBMCs. Longitudinal blood samples from CLL patients receiving ibrutinib monotherapy were subjected to high-throughput TCR beta sequencing. Patients were enrolled in a phase 2 open-label single-center ibrutinib monotherapy trial.

Sequencing was performed on PBMCs, taken after 12 months of ibrutinib treatment. Recombination connected TRBV10-3 to TRBJ2-3; 11 bases in the middle match TRBD1. This sequence originates from a human donor with chronic lymphocytic leukemia. The CDR3 protein sequence reads: CATAPGQGADTQYF. The nucleotide sequence is given as TGTGCCACCGCACCGGGACAGGGGGCAGATACGCAGTATTTT.